These 31 T cell receptor beta chains were all obtained from the same sample, sequenced in a study of blood T cell repertoires in COVID-19. TCRdb's copy holds only in-frame clones and misses some; the assay was immunoSEQ multiplex PCR. The sample lists 60,000 to 85,000 clones; 78% were seen once. Sequenced sample: peripheral blood. Receptors originate from a human donor in a cohort sampled during active COVID-19.

The CDR3 DNA reads TGTGCCAGCAGTTACTCGGGCGGGAGTGGCGCAGATACGCAGTATTTT. This sequence encodes CASSYSGGSGADTQYF. The V and J genes are TRBV6-6 and TRBJ2-3, with 7 bases that match TRBD2. Trimming removed 0 bases from V and 4 bases from J; junction bases left unmatched: 7. The germline CDR1 and CDR2 sequences are MNHNY and SVGAGI (reference sequence). This CDR3 has 16 residues.

This chain uses TRBV11-2 with TRBJ2-3; D gene unclear. The germline CDR1 and CDR2 sequences are SGHAT and FQNNGV. The germline V and J ends were trimmed by 1 base and 10 bases, with 12 bases remaining between them. This CDR3 has 13 amino acids. The CDR3 sequence is CASSLVGRQAQYF. The CDR3 DNA sequence: TGTGCCAGCAGCTTAGTAGGCAGGCAAGCGCAGTATTTT. The full variable domain, rest sourced from reference TRBV11-2 and TRBJ2-3, is EAGVAQSPRYKIIEKRQSVAFWCNPISGHATLYWYQQILGQGPKLLIQFQNNGVVDDSQLPKDRFSAERLKGVDSTLKIQPAKLEDSAVYLCASSLVGRQAQYFGPGTRLTVL.

This chain links TRBV7-6 with TRBJ2-2; 7 bases are a match to TRBD1. Germline assignment: CDR1 SGHVS and CDR2 FNYEAQ. The CDR3 loop spans 16 amino acids. Losses at the gene ends were 2 bases for V and 4 bases for J; bases not matched to a gene: 7. CDR3 in amino acids: CASSLRQGVGTGELFF. In nucleotides, the CDR3 is TGTGCCAGCAGCTTAAGGCAGGGGGTAGGCACCGGGGAGCTGTTTTTT.

V gene TRBV14 combines with J gene TRBJ2-7; D not resolved. The CDR3 runs 13 residues. Trimming took off 1 base at V and 7 bases at J, with 11 bases between the two ends. Germline loops: CDR1 SGHDN, CDR2 FVKESK. CDR3 in DNA: TGTGCCAGCAGCCAAGTCAACAGTGGGGAGCAGTACTTC. This translates into CASSQVNSGEQYF.

J is TRBJ1-2 and V is TRBV24-1; 10 bases match TRBD1. V shed 4 bases and J 5 bases; nucleotides not matched to a gene: 9. The CDR3 has 16 residues. Per germline, CDR1 KGHDR and CDR2 SFDVKD. This CDR3 is CATSDRSGTGVYGYTF. The CDR3 nucleotides are TGTGCCACCAGTGACCGTTCCGGGACAGGGGTATATGGCTACACCTTC.

This sequence joins TRBV5-1 and TRBJ2-3; TRBD2 aligns across 7 bases. The CDR3 contains 15 residues. Germline assignment: CDR1 SGHRS and CDR2 YFSETQ. V dropped 0 bases and J dropped 2; count of bases not matched to a gene: 3. CDR3 sequence reads: CASSLVAGATDTQYF. DNA of the CDR3: TGCGCCAGCAGCTTGGTCGCGGGAGCCACAGATACGCAGTATTTT.

The chain is built from TRBV12-3 or TRBV12-4 and TRBJ1-5; D remains unclear. The CDR3 loop spans 13 amino acids. Trimming cost V 3 bases and J 4 bases, with 7 bases left between them. The CDR3 region has the DNA TGTGCCAGCAGTTTTGCGGGTAATCAGCCCCAGCATTTT. Its protein is CASSFAGNQPQHF.

This clone showed up just a few times. The chain has TRBV27 and TRBJ1-6; 7 positions agree with TRBD1. The CDR3 has 16 amino acids. Germline V gene lookup returns CDR1 MNHEY and CDR2 SMNVEV (reference sequence). The V gene end was trimmed by 2 bases and the J gene end by 9 bases; junction bases not matched to a gene: 10. The CDR3 DNA reads TGTGCCAGCAGTTTACTGCGGACAGGCCGGTTTTCACCCCTCCACTTT. Protein product: CASSLLRTGRFSPLHF.

The chain uses TRBV5-4 and TRBJ2-2, with a possible D match to TRBD1 (6 bases). Germline assignment: CDR1 SGHNT and CDR2 YYREEE (reference sequence). Trimming stripped 5 bases from V and 1 base from J, with 12 bases between. The CDR3 contains 15 residues. The DNA of the CDR3 is TGTGCCAGCAGTTCTTACAGGGAGAACACCGGGGAGCTGTTTTTT. Its protein product is CASSSYRENTGELFF.

V usage is TRBV5-1 and J usage is TRBJ1-5; possibly TRBD1 for D (6 bases). The CDR3 is 15 amino acids. Germline lookup yields CDR1 SGHRS and CDR2 YFSETQ. V gave up 0 bases and J gave up 7 bases, with 14 bases separating them. CDR3 nucleotides: TGCGCCAGCAGCTTGGAACAGGGTCGGAACCAGCCCCAGCATTTT. It yields the protein CASSLEQGRNQPQHF.

This rearrangement joins TRBV18 to TRBJ2-1; the match to TRBD2 covers 8 bases. CDR1 KGHSH and CDR2 LQKENI come from the germline V gene. Unmatched junction bases numbered 8, after V lost 6 bases and J lost 4 bases. CDR3 size: 15 residues. CDR3 region: CASSQSSGQYNEQFF. The CDR3 bases are TGTGCCAGCTCGCAATCTAGCGGGCAATACAATGAGCAGTTCTTC.

The gene calls are TRBV5-1 and TRBJ2-2, with 9 bases identical to TRBD1. V shed 0 bases, J shed 6 bases, and the junction held 3 bases outside the gene matches. The CDR3 consists of 15 residues. Germline V gives CDR1 SGHRS, CDR2 YFSETQ. The CDR3 coding sequence is TGCGCCAGCAGCTTGGGGACAGGGGTACCCGGGGAGCTGTTTTTT. Translation gives CASSLGTGVPGELFF.

This chain joins TRBV9 and TRBJ2-1; weak D call: TRBD2 (5 bases). Germline CDR1 SGDLS, CDR2 YYNGEE. The CDR3 consists of 14 residues. V was clipped by 2 bases and J by 2 bases, with 8 bases between them. CDR3 loop: CASSVGLTYNEQFF. The CDR3 DNA is TGTGCCAGCAGCGTTGGACTCACCTACAATGAGCAGTTCTTC.

This clone has a single count. This chain joins TRBV7-9 and TRBJ1-5; D possibly corresponds to TRBD1 (6 bases). The CDR3 loop spans 17 amino acids. Trimming stripped 1 base from V and 0 bases from J, with 13 bases between. Germline V gene lookup returns CDR1 SEHNR and CDR2 FQNEAQ (reference sequence). Here the CDR3 DNA reads TGTGCCAGCAGCTTAGATGGAGCAGGGGCTAGCAATCAGCCCCAGCATTTT. Encoded protein: CASSLDGAGASNQPQHF. The variable domain in full, completed from reference TRBV7-9 and TRBJ1-5, reads DTGVSQNPRHKITKRGQNVTFRCDPISEHNRLYWYRQTLGQGPEFLTYFQNEAQLEKSRLLSDRFSAERPKGSFSTLEIQRTEQGDSAMYLCASSLDGAGASNQPQHFGDGTRLSIL.

CDR3 sequence reads: CASSFIGPSGNTIYF. The DNA of the CDR3 is TGTGCCAGCAGCTTTATCGGTCCCTCTGGAAACACCATATATTTT. The chain carries TRBV5-8 and TRBJ1-3; D remains ambiguous. CDR3 length: 15 residues. Germline V lookup: CDR1 SGHTS, CDR2 YDEGEE. V lost 2 bases to trimming and J lost 0 bases, with 9 bases between them.

The gene calls are TRBV9 and TRBJ2-7; D call uncertain. Germline-derived CDR1 and CDR2 are SGDLS and YYNGEE. V dropped 0 bases and J dropped 2 bases, with 9 bases sitting between them. CDR3 length: 14 residues. In nucleotides, the CDR3 is TGTGCCAGCAGCGTAGACCCCTCTACCTACGAGCAGTACTTC. This translates into CASSVDPSTYEQYF.

The V gene is TRBV7-2, the J gene TRBJ2-1; 12 bases line up with TRBD2. The CDR3 covers 15 residues. The germline CDR1 and CDR2 sequences are SGHTA and FQGNSA. The trim removed 6 bases at V and 7 bases at J, leaving 7 bases unmatched. The DNA for the CDR3 is TGTGCCAGCAGGCCGACTAGCGGGAGAAGTAATGAGCAGTTCTTC. It specifies CASRPTSGRSNEQFF.

The CDR3 reads CATSERDSTGELFF. As DNA, the CDR3 is TGTGCCACCAGTGAAAGGGACAGCACCGGGGAGCTGTTTTTT. The J gene is TRBJ2-2, the V gene TRBV24-1, with 7 nucleotides matching TRBD1. V dropped 4 bases and J dropped 4; count of bases not matched to a gene: 2. The germline CDR1 and CDR2 sequences are KGHDR and SFDVKD. This CDR3 spans 14 amino acids.

The genes are TRBV4-2 and TRBJ2-2, with 12 bases identical to TRBD2. Germline V lookup: CDR1 LGHNA, CDR2 YNFKEQ. The V segment lost 7 bases and the J segment 0 bases; nucleotides outside the gene matches: 9. The CDR3 is made up of 18 amino acids. CDR3 loop: CASTPLAGGLANTGELFF. As DNA, the CDR3 is TGTGCCAGCACCCCACTAGCGGGAGGACTCGCGAACACCGGGGAGCTGTTTTTT.

The gene calls are TRBV19 and TRBJ2-7; possibly TRBD2 for D (6 bases). The germline gives CDR1 LNHDA, CDR2 SQIVND (reference sequence). The ends were cut back, 5 bases at V and 3 bases at J, with 17 bases in the middle. The CDR3 runs to 15 residues. The CDR3 is CASSEVAGGDYEQYF. DNA of the CDR3: TGTGCCAGTAGTGAGGTGGCAGGAGGGGACTACGAGCAGTACTTC.

This clone has a single count. The chain is built from TRBV11-3 and TRBJ2-1; maybe TRBD2 (5 bases). CDR3 length: 12 amino acids. Germline assignment: CDR1 SGHNT and CDR2 YENEEA. V lost 4 bases, J lost 9 bases, and 10 bases lay in between. CDR3 nucleotide sequence: TGTGCCAGCAGCTCTACTAGTACTGAGCAGTTCTTC. Its translation is CASSSTSTEQFF.

V is TRBV5-1 and J is TRBJ2-1, with 10 bases aligning to TRBD2. The CDR3 sequence is 15 residues long. Germline V gives CDR1 SGHRS, CDR2 YFSETQ. With 4 bases clipped from V and 8 bases from J, the junction kept 9 bases outside the gene matches. CDR3 protein: CASSSSGRLGYEQFF. The CDR3 bases are TGCGCCAGCAGCAGTAGCGGGAGGCTTGGGTATGAGCAGTTCTTC.

The chain recombines TRBV5-8 with TRBJ1-3, with D unresolved. V was shortened by 1 base and J by 0 bases, with 5 bases between the two germline ends. The CDR3 spans 14 residues. Germline-derived CDR1 and CDR2 are SGHTS and YDEGEE. The CDR3 loop reads CASSLRGSGNTIYF. The CDR3 DNA reads as TGTGCCAGCAGCTTGCGGGGCTCTGGAAACACCATATATTTT. Full variable domain (rest looked up from reference TRBV5-8 and TRBJ1-3): EAGVTQSPTHLIKTRGQQATLRCSPISGHTSVYWYQQALGLGLQFLLWYDEGEERNRGNFPPRFSGRQFPNYSSELNVNALELEDSALYLCASSLRGSGNTIYFGEGSWLTVV.

The rearrangement links TRBV18 to TRBJ2-7; TRBD2 aligns across 12 bases. Germline loops: CDR1 KGHSH, CDR2 LQKENI. Germline trimming cut 2 bases from V and 0 bases from J; bases unmatched to any gene: 8. The CDR3 loop spans 18 amino acids. In nucleotides, the CDR3 is TGTGCCAGCTCACCAACCCCCGGACTAGCGGGATTCTCCTACGAGCAGTACTTC. As protein: CASSPTPGLAGFSYEQYF.

The V and J genes are TRBV2 and TRBJ2-7, with 9 bases that match TRBD2. The CDR3 contains 15 residues. Germline V gives CDR1 SNHLY, CDR2 FYNNEI. V gave up 6 bases and J gave up 0 bases; unmatched junction bases: 6. The CDR3 bases are TGTGCCAGCAGAACGTCAGCGGGGGGCTCCTACGAGCAGTACTTC. Its translation: CASRTSAGGSYEQYF.

The V call is TRBV3-1 (or the pseudogene TRBV3-2), the J call TRBJ2-7; TRBD1 matches 7 bases. Germline V lookup: CDR1 LGHDT, CDR2 YNNKEL (reference sequence). With 4 bases clipped from V and 6 bases from J, the junction kept 12 bases outside the gene matches. CDR3 length: 15 amino acids. CDR3 loop: CASSLGQARPGEQYF. CDR3 nucleotide sequence: TGTGCCAGCAGCCTCGGACAGGCCCGTCCGGGCGAGCAGTACTTC.

This chain connects TRBV6-2 or TRBV6-3 to TRBJ2-2; 8 bases line up with TRBD1. Per the germline V gene, CDR1 is MNHEY and CDR2 is SVGEGT. The CDR3 sequence is 18 residues long. V dropped 2 bases and J dropped 2; count of bases not matched to a gene: 10. The CDR3, as DNA: TGTGCCAGCAGTTACCGGACAGGGATGGGTAGTAACACCGGGGAGCTGTTTTTT. Amino acids: CASSYRTGMGSNTGELFF.

Here the CDR3 reads CSVKTGGDEKLFF. The DNA for the CDR3 is TGCAGCGTTAAGACAGGGGGAGATGAAAAACTGTTTTTT. V and J are TRBV29-1 and TRBJ1-4; 9 bases map to TRBD1. The CDR3 runs 13 residues. CDR1 is SQVTM and CDR2 is ANQGSEA in the germline V gene. Unmatched junction bases numbered 4, after V lost 5 bases and J lost 6 bases. Full variable domain (remainder filled in from reference TRBV29-1 and TRBJ1-4): SAVISQKPSRDICQRGTSLTIQCQVDSQVTMMFWYRQQPGQSLTLIATANQGSEATYESGFVIDKFPISRPNLTFSTLTVSNMSPEDSSIYLCSVKTGGDEKLFFGSGTQLSVL.

The J gene is TRBJ2-5, the V gene TRBV2; D perhaps matches TRBD2 (6 bases). CDR3 size: 15 residues. Trimming took off 5 bases at V and 2 bases at J, with 15 bases between the two ends. CDR1 and CDR2 (germline): SNHLY, FYNNEI. DNA of the CDR3: TGTGCCAGCAGTCCTCCGGGAGCAACTCAAGAGACCCAGTACTTC. This gives the protein CASSPPGATQETQYF.

V and J are TRBV2 and TRBJ2-3; D is ambiguous. Trimming removed 5 bases at V and 4 bases at J, with 7 bases between. The CDR3 is made up of 12 amino acids. CDR1 is SNHLY, CDR2 FYNNEI, per germline. CDR3 bases: TGTGCCAGCAGTTTTCTCTCAGATACGCAGTATTTT. Amino acid sequence: CASSFLSDTQYF.

This chain uses TRBV5-8 with TRBJ1-4; TRBD1 aligns across 7 bases. Germline V lookup: CDR1 SGHTS, CDR2 YDEGEE. Losses at the gene ends were 0 bases for V and 8 bases for J; bases not matched to a gene: 7. The CDR3 is made up of 15 amino acids. The CDR3, as DNA: TGTGCCAGCAGCTTGGGGGCTCAGGGGGAGGAAAAACTGTTTTTT. This codes for CASSLGAQGEEKLFF.